Presented here are 30 T cell receptor beta chains from one specimen sequenced in a study of CD8+ T cells in alopecia areata. cDNA serving as the sequencing template came from extracted, reverse transcribed RNA. Clones were read by immunoSEQ multiplex PCR, and TCRdb kept only the in-frame ones, dropping some. This repertoire holds more than 90,000 clones, and none appear only once. Sequencing was performed on lesional skin. The receptors come from a C3H/HeJ mouse with alopecia areata. MHC haplotype of the mouse line: H2-k.

Ten or more counts support this clone. These gene names are mouse names. The observed sequence ends 4 residues before the CDR3 terminus, with the missing tail filled in from the germline J gene. The rearrangement links TRBV13-3 to TRBJ1-4, with no clear D. Germline V lookup: CDR1 NNHDY, CDR2 SYVADS. This CDR3 spans 13 amino acids. Incomplete CDR3 DNA: TGTGCCAGCAGTGATAGGAAGGGCGAA. Amino acids: CASSDRKGE. In full, the CDR3 is CASSDRKGERLFF.

A remark on this clone: Gene and germline names: mouse. This same CDR3 is encoded by further DNA sequences in the sample. CDR3 DNA, as far as it was read: TGTGCCAGCAGCCCGTCGACAGGGAACTATGCT. Its translation: CASSPSTGNYA. In full, the CDR3 reads CASSPSTGNYAEQFF. The chain links TRBV13-3 to TRBJ2-1; 7 positions match TRBD1. The read terminates 4 residues ahead of where the CDR3 ends, so the germline J gene completes it. After removal of 5 bases from V and 1 base from J, the junction contained 6 bases not matched to a gene. This CDR3 contains 15 residues. Germline V lookup: CDR1 NNHDY, CDR2 SYVADS.

At least ten counts were recorded for this clone. Mouse gene names and germline throughout. Other DNA sequences within the sample encode an identical CDR3. The CDR3 spells CASSDARGGTEVFF. CDR3 bases read: TGTGCCAGCAGTGATGCAAGGGGTGGCACA. The chain couples TRBV13-3 to TRBJ1-1, with D tentatively TRBD1 (5 bases). The CDR3 goes on 4 residues after the read ends, and that part is filled in from the germline J gene. Trimming shortened V by 0 bases and J by 4 bases, and 10 bases separated the two germline ends. The CDR3 contains 14 residues. The V gene's germline CDR1 is NNHDY and CDR2 SYVADS.

This clone was seen a few times. Mouse germline and gene names are used. The read finishes 4 residues shy of the CDR3 end, and the germline J gene is used to complete it. The chain carries TRBV1 and TRBJ2-7; 9 bases are a match to TRBD1. This CDR3 is built from 14 residues. CDR1 is NSQYPW and CDR2 is LRSPGD in the germline V gene (reference sequence). CDR3 loop: CTCSPGTGKDEQYF. Partial CDR3 DNA: TGCACCTGCAGCCCCGGGACAGGGAAGGAT.

On this clone itself: The listed genes are named as in mouse. Coverage ceases 4 residues before the CDR3 finishes, and the germline J gene fills in the end. The J gene is TRBJ1-2, the V gene TRBV1; 7 bases align to TRBD1. The germline CDR1 and CDR2 sequences are NSQYPW and LRSPGD (reference sequence). The CDR3 covers 16 residues. V lost 0 bases to trimming and J lost 3 bases; unmatched junction nucleotides: 7. The CDR3 DNA, read in part, is TGCACCTGCAGTGCAGAGTCTCCGACAGGGCACTCC. This sequence encodes CTCSAESPTGHS. The complete CDR3 protein is CTCSAESPTGHSDYTF.

A note on this clone: The gene symbols are mouse symbols. The read ends 4 residues before the CDR3 terminus; that terminus is restored from the germline J gene. The V and J genes are TRBV17 and TRBJ2-3; 9 bases match TRBD2. Germline CDR1 reads MNHDT; CDR2 reads YYDKIL. The CDR3 is 15 amino acids. Trimming removed 3 bases from V and 3 bases from J; junction bases left unmatched: 4. The covered CDR3 bases are TGTGCTAGCAGTAGTGGGGGGGCAGGAGCAGAA. Amino acids: CASSSGGAGAE. The whole CDR3 protein reads CASSSGGAGAETLYF.

About this clone itself: The gene names here belong to mouse. Coverage ceases 4 residues before the CDR3 finishes, and the germline J gene fills in the end. The genes are TRBV13-3 and TRBJ1-1; D possibly corresponds to TRBD1 (5 bases). The CDR3 contains 12 residues. Germline values: CDR1 NNHDY, CDR2 SYVADS. The sequenced part of the CDR3 DNA is TGTGCCAGCAGCTTGGACACAAAA. Protein product: CASSLDTK. The CDR3 in full is CASSLDTKEVFF.

This clone was counted only a few times. Gene and germline names: mouse. The sequence runs out 4 residues before the end of the CDR3; the remainder is reconstructed from the germline J gene. V usage is TRBV1 and J usage is TRBJ2-2; 7 bases are shared with TRBD2. The CDR3 spans 15 residues. V shed 1 base and J 3 bases; nucleotides not matched to a gene: 2. Per germline, CDR1 NSQYPW and CDR2 LRSPGD (reference sequence). The sequenced CDR3 bases are TGCACCTGCAGTGCAGTTGACTGGGACACCGGG. This gives the protein CTCSAVDWDTG. The full CDR3 protein reads CTCSAVDWDTGQLYF.

A few counts support this clone. Gene and germline names: mouse. The read comes to an end 4 residues before the CDR3 does, leaving the germline J gene to fill in the end. V gene TRBV13-3 combines with J gene TRBJ2-5; 9 nucleotides align to TRBD1. Per germline, CDR1 NNHDY and CDR2 SYVADS. The CDR3 consists of 15 residues. The covered CDR3 bases are TGTGCCAGCAGCCCTGACAGGGGGAAGGGAGAC. Its translation is CASSPDRGKGD. The CDR3 as a whole reads CASSPDRGKGDTQYF.

This clone was found a few times. The gene symbols are mouse symbols. Partial CDR3 DNA: TGTGCCAGCAGCGACAGGGGGGACTCC. Protein product: CASSDRGDS. The complete CDR3 protein is CASSDRGDSDYTF. V gene TRBV19 combines with J gene TRBJ1-2, with 9 bases identical to TRBD1. The observed sequence ends 4 residues before the CDR3 terminus, with the missing tail filled in from the germline J gene. The germline CDR1 and CDR2 sequences are FNHDT and SITEND (reference sequence). V lost 5 bases to trimming and J lost 3 bases; unmatched junction nucleotides: 2. This CDR3 contains 13 residues.

This clone has just a few counts. TCRdb lists a protein that is different at residue 11 from the translated DNA; the protein given here uses the DNA translation. Mouse gene names apply. The read terminates 3 residues before the CDR3 end, so the remaining end is supplied by the germline J gene. The chain recombines TRBV1 with TRBJ1-6; weak D call: TRBD1 (5 bases). TRBJ1-6 is annotated as an ORF whose role is uncertain. V dropped 1 base and J dropped 7 bases, with 8 bases sitting between them. Germline CDR1 NSQYPW, CDR2 LRSPGD (reference sequence). This CDR3 region has 14 residues. This CDR3 reads CTCSAGQLNSPLYF. The DNA read from the CDR3 is TGCACCTGCAGTGCAGGACAGTTAAATTCGCCC.

This clone was observed a few times. Gene names follow the mouse nomenclature. The CDR3 goes on 4 residues after the read ends, and that part is filled in from the germline J gene. V and J are TRBV13-3 and TRBJ2-2, with D possibly TRBD1 on 6 matching bases. Germline CDR1 NNHDY, CDR2 SYVADS. Deletions cut 7 bases from V and 3 bases from J, with 10 bases between. The CDR3 spans 13 residues. CDR3 sequence reads: CASGPGDTGQLYF. The DNA read from the CDR3 is TGTGCCAGCGGGCCAGGGGACACCGGG.

As for this clone: The genes and germline here are from mouse. The missing CDR3 end, 4 residues past where the read stops, is filled in from the germline J gene. V usage is TRBV19 and J usage is TRBJ2-7; D not resolved. The CDR3 contains 12 residues. CDR1 is FNHDT and CDR2 is SITEND in the germline V gene (reference sequence). CDR3 DNA, as far as it was read: TGTGCCAGCAGTATTGGGTTTTAT. The encoded protein is CASSIGFY. The complete CDR3 protein is CASSIGFYEQYF. The variable domain in full, with the rest retrieved from reference TRBV19 and TRBJ2-7, is GGIITQTPKFLIGQEGQKLTLKCQQNFNHDTMYWYRQDSGKGLRLIYYSITENDLQKGDLSEGYDASREKKSSFSLTVTSAQKNEMAVFLCASSIGFYEQYFGPGTRLTVL.

As for this clone: The protein TCRdb lists differs from the translation of the DNA at residue 12; the protein given here is translated from the DNA itself. Genes and germline come from the mouse. The read falls 3 residues short of the CDR3 end, and the missing part is taken from the germline J gene. V and J are TRBV13-3 and TRBJ1-6; 7 bases are shared with TRBD1. TRBJ1-6 belongs to the ORF category, with a function that is uncertain. The CDR3 has 15 residues. Germline values: CDR1 NNHDY, CDR2 SYVADS. The trim removed 5 bases at V and 5 bases at J, leaving 7 bases unmatched. The sequenced part of the CDR3 DNA is TGTGCCAGCAGCCCCTGGGACAGTAATAATTCGCCC. This codes for CASSPWDSNNSP. The CDR3 in its entirety is CASSPWDSNNSPLYF.

With respect to this clone: The genes and germline here are from mouse. The missing CDR3 end, 4 residues past where the read stops, is filled in from the germline J gene. The gene calls are TRBV17 and TRBJ2-1; 10 bases are a match to TRBD2. Germline loops: CDR1 MNHDT, CDR2 YYDKIL. The V gene end was trimmed by 6 bases and the J gene end by 0 bases; junction bases not matched to a gene: 2. The CDR3 consists of 15 residues. The sequenced part of the CDR3 DNA is TGTGCTAGCAGGCGGACTGGGGGTAACTATGCT. Protein sequence: CASRRTGGNYA. The entire CDR3 is CASRRTGGNYAEQFF.

A remark on this clone: Gene names and germline match the mouse. The read ends 4 residues before the CDR3 terminus; that terminus is restored from the germline J gene. The V gene is TRBV19, the J gene TRBJ2-1, with 7 bases lining up with TRBD1. Per germline, CDR1 FNHDT and CDR2 SITEND (reference sequence). V shed 4 bases and J 3 bases; nucleotides not matched to a gene: 7. The CDR3 consists of 15 residues. CDR3 DNA (partial): TGTGCCAGCAGTCTTCAACAGGGGTCCTATGCT. Residues: CASSLQQGSYA. The CDR3, in full, reads CASSLQQGSYAEQFF.

Concerning this clone itself: Genes and germline are mouse. The sequence runs out 4 residues before the end of the CDR3; the remainder is reconstructed from the germline J gene. The rearrangement uses TRBV13-3 and TRBJ2-1; 12 nucleotides agree with TRBD2. This CDR3 is built from 15 residues. The germline gives CDR1 NNHDY, CDR2 SYVADS. Losses at the gene ends were 5 bases for V and 5 bases for J; bases not matched to a gene: 5. The CDR3 sequence is CASSADWGGDAEQFF. CDR3 DNA (partial): TGTGCCAGCAGCGCAGACTGGGGGGGCGATGCT.

Only a few counts were recorded for this clone. Gene names are mouse gene names. The sequence runs out 4 residues before the end of the CDR3; the remainder is reconstructed from the germline J gene. The chain links TRBV19 to TRBJ1-4; no clear D gene. Germline CDR1 and CDR2: FNHDT and SITEND (reference sequence). This CDR3 has 15 amino acids. V was cut by 0 bases and J by 0 bases, with 6 bases left in between. CDR3 DNA (partial): TGTGCCAGCAGTATAGCACACATTTCCAACGAA. Protein product: CASSIAHISNE. The full CDR3 protein is CASSIAHISNERLFF.

Comment on this clone: Mouse names are used for the genes. The read gets to within 4 residues of the CDR3 end, and the germline J gene fills in the rest. This rearrangement joins TRBV19 to TRBJ1-1; TRBD1 is a possible D gene (5 bases). This CDR3 has 14 amino acids. The V and J ends lost 2 bases and 0 bases respectively, with 8 bases between them. Germline values: CDR1 FNHDT, CDR2 SITEND (reference sequence). The CDR3 sequence: CASSIEQANTEVFF. The part of the CDR3 DNA that was read is TGTGCCAGCAGTATTGAACAGGCAAACACA.

The table lists this clone with a few counts. Mouse gene names apply. The read ends 4 residues shy of where the CDR3 ends; the end is completed using the germline J gene. V and J are TRBV13-3 and TRBJ2-3; 7 nucleotides align to TRBD2. CDR1 is NNHDY and CDR2 is SYVADS in the germline V gene. The length of the CDR3 is 16 residues. The CDR3 region is CASSDDGRLGGETLYF. CDR3 bases read: TGTGCCAGCAGTGATGATGGCCGACTGGGTGGAGAA.

The sample holds a few counts of this clone. Germline and genes: mouse. Read coverage stops 4 residues before the CDR3 terminus; the germline J gene supplies the remainder. The chain joins TRBV31 to TRBJ2-2, with 7 bases lining up with TRBD2. Germline-derived CDR1 and CDR2 are GKSSPN and SITVG. V gave up 0 bases and J gave up 2 bases; unmatched junction bases: 0. This CDR3 is 14 amino acids long. Here the CDR3 reads CAWSLDWNTGQLYF. Partial CDR3 DNA: TGTGCCTGGAGTCTGGACTGGAACACCGGG. Full variable domain (outside the CDR3, taken from reference TRBV31 and TRBJ2-2): AQTIHQWPVAEIKAVGSPLSLGCTIKGKSSPNLYWYWQATGGTLQQLFYSITVGQVESVVQLNLSASRPKDDQFILSTEKLLLSHSGFYLCAWSLDWNTGQLYFGEGSKLTVL.

As regards this clone: Each gene name is a mouse one. With the read ending 4 residues before the CDR3 end, the germline J gene is used to fill in that end. The rearrangement links TRBV19 to TRBJ2-3, with TRBD2 matching 10 bases. CDR3 size: 17 residues. V was clipped by 4 bases and J by 0 bases; unmatched bases: 8. The V gene's germline CDR1 is FNHDT and CDR2 SITEND (reference sequence). CDR3 region: CASSDWGAPSSAETLYF. The CDR3 DNA, read in part, is TGTGCCAGCAGTGACTGGGGGGCACCCTCTAGTGCAGAA.

There are a few counts of this clone. Mouse gene names and germline throughout. The DNA ends 4 residues before the CDR3 does, and the rest of the CDR3 is filled in from the germline J gene. V and J are TRBV19 and TRBJ2-1; D perhaps matches TRBD1 (5 bases). Germline V lookup: CDR1 FNHDT, CDR2 SITEND (reference sequence). This CDR3 contains 14 residues. The DNA read from the CDR3 is TGTGCCAGCAGTCCAATCAGGGCCGGGGCT. Residues: CASSPIRAGA. The complete CDR3 reads CASSPIRAGAEQFF.

Concerning this clone itself: TCRdb's protein does not match the DNA translation at residue 10; the protein provided is translated from the DNA. Mouse germline and gene names are used. The read stops 3 residues short of the end of the CDR3; the missing end is completed from the germline J gene. V is TRBV13-3 and J is TRBJ1-3; no firm D call. The V gene's germline CDR1 is NNHDY and CDR2 SYVADS. V shed 1 base and J shed 3 bases, with 5 bases lying between them. This CDR3 spans 13 amino acids. CDR3 DNA (partial): TGTGCCAGCAGTGATCTGATTGGAAATACG. It codes for CASSDLIGNT. The entire CDR3 is CASSDLIGNTLYF. The whole variable domain, remainder taken from reference TRBV13-3 and TRBJ1-3, is EAAVTQSPRSKVAVTGGKVTLSCHQTNNHDYMYWYRQDTGHGLRLIHYSYVADSTEKGDIPDGYKASRPSQENFSLILELASLSQTAVYFCASSDLIGNTLYFGEGSRLIVV.

This clone was recorded a few times. The germline and genes are mouse ones. The DNA ends 4 residues before the CDR3 does, and the rest of the CDR3 is filled in from the germline J gene. The V call is TRBV13-3, the J call TRBJ1-4, with 10 bases identical to TRBD1. This CDR3 is built from 15 residues. Per the germline V gene, CDR1 is NNHDY and CDR2 is SYVADS. Trimming took 3 bases from V and 6 from J; bases not matched to a gene: 5. Incomplete CDR3 DNA: TGTGCCAGCAGTGGGGACAGGGGAAAGGACGAA. Translating gives CASSGDRGKDE. The CDR3, in full, reads CASSGDRGKDERLFF.

To note about this clone: The listed genes are named as in mouse. From the germline J gene comes the end of the CDR3, since the read stops 4 residues before it. This chain links TRBV13-1 with TRBJ1-4; 9 bases map to TRBD1. V trimming: 1 base; J trimming: 5 bases; junction bases outside the gene matches: 3. The CDR3 totals 15 residues. The germline V gene encodes CDR1 NSHNY and CDR2 SYGAGN. The CDR3: CASSDSGQGNERLFF. The CDR3 DNA, read in part, is TGTGCCAGCAGTGATTCGGGACAGGGTAACGAA.

A note on this clone: Mouse names are used for the genes. CDR3 DNA, as far as it was read: TGCACCTGCAGTGCAGAAGGCAGGGTAGACACA. It yields the protein CTCSAEGRVDT. The whole CDR3 protein reads CTCSAEGRVDTEVFF. The chain recombines TRBV1 with TRBJ1-1, with D tentatively TRBD1 (5 bases). The read is 4 residues too short to cover the CDR3 end, so that end is filled in from the germline J gene. V was cut by 0 bases and J by 3 bases, with 11 bases left in between. Germline lookup yields CDR1 NSQYPW and CDR2 LRSPGD (reference sequence). The CDR3 consists of 15 residues.

This clone has a handful of counts. Any gene name here is a mouse gene name. Read data end 4 residues before the CDR3 end; the end is taken from the germline J gene. This chain joins TRBV13-2 and TRBJ2-5; D might be TRBD1 (6 bases). Per germline, CDR1 NNHNN and CDR2 SYGAGS (reference sequence). This CDR3 has 14 amino acids. Between the trimmed V and J ends, which lost 2 bases and 0 bases, there was a span of 7 bases. The covered CDR3 bases are TGTGCCAGCGGTGAGGACAGTAACCAAGAC. Its translation is CASGEDSNQD. The whole CDR3 reads CASGEDSNQDTQYF.

This clone was seen more than once but under ten times. The gene names given are mouse names. Sequencing ends 4 residues short of the CDR3 end; the germline J gene provides the rest. The rearrangement uses TRBV13-3 and TRBJ2-7, with 12 nucleotides matching TRBD2. Trimming removed 0 bases from V and 0 bases from J; junction bases left unmatched: 4. Germline assignment: CDR1 NNHDY and CDR2 SYVADS. This CDR3 has 17 amino acids. The chain's CDR3 is CASSDDGTGGYSYEQYF. The sequenced CDR3 bases are TGTGCCAGCAGTGATGATGGGACTGGGGGGTACTCCTAT.

About this clone itself: The genes are named according to mouse. Read data end 4 residues before the CDR3 end; the end is taken from the germline J gene. The chain combines TRBV16 with TRBJ2-1, with TRBD2 matching over 8 bases. Trimming at V came to 0 bases and at J to 4 bases, leaving 2 bases not matched to a gene. The CDR3 is 15 amino acids. Per the germline V gene, CDR1 is SGHSA and CDR2 is FRNQAP. CDR3 region: CASSLEDWEYAEQFF. The CDR3 bases that were read are TGTGCAAGCAGCTTAGAGGACTGGGAGTATGCT.